What follows are 25 T cell receptor beta chains derived from one specimen sequenced in a study of blood T cell repertoires in COVID-19 (TCRdb year 2020). The library came from the immunoSEQ multiplex PCR assay. Held by TCRdb, this immuneACCESS table contains in-frame sequences only and omits some clones. Under half of the omission traces to an unresolved V gene where checked; the cause of the rest is unknown. The sample table records roughly 260,000 clones; about 90% of these occur just once. The ten largest clonotypes hold 1.5% to 2% of the sample. The sample comprised PBMCs or T cells enriched from blood (not recorded which). The receptors come from a woman aged 18-29 years who had recovered from COVID-19.

The chain is built from TRBV4-3 and TRBJ2-3; 9 bases line up with TRBD2. Germline CDR1 LGHNA, CDR2 YSLEER. The CDR3 has 15 residues. Trimming cost V 5 bases and J 2 bases; bases outside gene matches: 5. This CDR3 reads CASSASGVYTDTQYF. As DNA, the CDR3 is TGCGCCAGCAGCGCTAGCGGGGTATACACAGATACGCAGTATTTT.

This clone was counted only a few times. This chain links TRBV11-2 with TRBJ2-7; 7 nucleotides match TRBD2. Germline CDR1 SGHAT, CDR2 FQNNGV. The CDR3 contains 17 residues. Trimming removed 0 bases from V and 2 bases from J; junction bases left unmatched: 10. The CDR3 DNA reads TGTGCCAGCAGCTTAGATCGAGAGCGGGGCCTTGCCTACGAGCAGTACTTC. Protein sequence: CASSLDRERGLAYEQYF.

In its sample, this clone was seen once. V and J are TRBV24-1 and TRBJ1-2, with 7 positions matching TRBD1. The CDR3 loop spans 16 amino acids. CDR1 and CDR2 (germline): KGHDR, SFDVKD. V lost 3 bases, J lost 1 base, and 7 bases stayed unmatched. As DNA, the CDR3 is TGTGCCACCAGTGATGGTGGACAGGCCTTTAACTATGGCTACACCTTC. Encoded protein: CATSDGGQAFNYGYTF.

The chain has TRBV4-1 and TRBJ2-7; 11 nucleotides agree with TRBD2. CDR3 length equals 15 residues. Germline V CDR1 and CDR2: MGHRA, YSYEKL. J lost 4 bases, V lost 4 bases, and 6 bases had no gene match. CDR3 bases: TGCGCCAGCAGCCCCCTAGCGGGAGGTCGGTACGAGCAGTACTTC. This encodes CASSPLAGGRYEQYF.

In nucleotides, the CDR3 is TGTGCCAGTCAGGGAAACTATGGCTACACCTTC. Translation: CASQGNYGYTF. This rearrangement joins TRBV19 to TRBJ1-2; D is perhaps TRBD1 (5 bases). Trimming removed 8 bases from V and 2 bases from J, with 6 bases in between. Germline V gives CDR1 LNHDA, CDR2 SQIVND (reference sequence). The CDR3 runs to 11 residues.

The J gene is TRBJ1-6, the V gene TRBV5-8; D may be TRBD1 (6 bases). The CDR3 is 14 residues long. Trimming removed 6 bases from V and 8 bases from J, with 15 bases in between. Germline-derived CDR1 and CDR2 are SGHTS and YDEGEE. The CDR3 nucleotides are TGTGCCAGCACCACAGGACAGTCAGATTCACCCCTCCACTTT. This gives the protein CASTTGQSDSPLHF.

The chain has TRBV5-1 and TRBJ2-5; a weak D match, TRBD2 (5 bases). Germline CDR1 SGHRS, CDR2 YFSETQ. The CDR3 sequence is 12 residues long. The V and J ends lost 3 bases and 3 bases respectively, with 6 bases between them. CDR3 sequence (DNA): TGCGCCAGCAGCTGGCGGGAAGAGACCCAGTACTTC. This codes for CASSWREETQYF.

The chain has TRBV10-3 and TRBJ1-6; D might be TRBD1 (5 bases). The CDR3 has 13 amino acids. The ends were cut back, 6 bases at V and 7 bases at J, with 10 bases in the middle. Per the germline V gene, CDR1 is ENHRY and CDR2 is SYGVKD. CDR3 DNA sequence: TGTGCCATCAGACAGGAAGCGAATTCACCCCTCCACTTT. Its protein is CAIRQEANSPLHF.

This chain uses TRBV27 with TRBJ1-5; the match to TRBD1 covers 8 bases. Germline CDR1 and CDR2: MNHEY and SMNVEV (reference sequence). The V segment lost 8 bases and the J segment 2 bases; nucleotides outside the gene matches: 11. The CDR3 contains 16 residues. The CDR3 here is CASGRDRGFRNQPQHF. CDR3 DNA sequence: TGTGCCAGCGGAAGAGACAGGGGATTCCGCAATCAGCCCCAGCATTTT.

This chain connects TRBV5-4 to TRBJ1-2, with D unresolved. V was shortened by 0 bases and J by 8 bases, with 14 bases between the two germline ends. The CDR3 spans 14 residues. Germline CDR1 is SGHNT and CDR2 is YYREEE (reference sequence). This chain's CDR3 is CASSLELEGGGYTF. The CDR3 coding sequence is TGTGCCAGCAGCTTGGAACTTGAAGGAGGGGGCTACACCTTC. Full variable domain (remainder filled in from reference TRBV5-4 and TRBJ1-2): ETGVTQSPTHLIKTRGQQVTLRCSSQSGHNTVSWYQQALGQGPQFIFQYYREEENGRGNFPPRFSGLQFPNYSSELNVNALELDDSALYLCASSLELEGGGYTFGSGTRLTVV.

The chain joins TRBV7-2 to TRBJ1-1; D gene uncertain. The germline gives CDR1 SGHTA, CDR2 FQGNSA. The CDR3 loop spans 16 amino acids. V was trimmed by 1 base and J by 4 bases, leaving 16 bases between them. CDR3 region: CASSLEFKEIPTEAFF. The CDR3 DNA follows: TGTGCCAGCAGCTTAGAATTTAAGGAGATTCCCACTGAAGCTTTCTTT.

This rearrangement joins TRBV12-5 to TRBJ1-1, with D possibly TRBD1 on 5 matching bases. V was shortened by 5 bases and J by 4 bases, with 11 bases between the two germline ends. The CDR3 covers 13 residues. Germline CDR1 reads LGHNT; CDR2 reads FRNRAP. The CDR3 nucleotides read TGTGCTAGTGGTCATAGGGGTAGCACTGAAGCTTTCTTT. This codes for CASGHRGSTEAFF.

The rearrangement uses TRBV4-1 and TRBJ2-1; 9 nucleotides match TRBD2. CDR3 length: 17 amino acids. The V gene's germline CDR1 is MGHRA and CDR2 YSYEKL. With 3 bases clipped from V and 7 bases from J, the junction kept 13 bases outside the gene matches. The CDR3 loop reads CASSHPVRGRVWNEQFF. CDR3 coding DNA: TGCGCCAGCAGCCACCCCGTGCGCGGGAGGGTTTGGAATGAGCAGTTCTTC.

This chain connects TRBV6-2 or TRBV6-3 to TRBJ1-6; D is unclear. CDR3 length: 13 amino acids. V dropped 6 bases and J dropped 10 bases, with 13 bases sitting between them. The V gene's germline CDR1 is MNHEY and CDR2 SVGEGT. Here the CDR3 DNA reads TGTGCCAGCAGCCTCCGGGTCGACTCACCCCTCCACTTT. As protein: CASSLRVDSPLHF.

This sequence joins TRBV7-2 and TRBJ2-2; tentative D call: TRBD1 (5 bases). The ends were cut back, 3 bases at V and 3 bases at J, with 14 bases in the middle. CDR3 length: 16 amino acids. In germline, CDR1 is SGHTA, CDR2 FQGNSA. The CDR3 DNA reads TGTGCCAGCAGCTTGATAGCAGGGATTGACACCGGGGAGCTGTTTTTT. This codes for CASSLIAGIDTGELFF.

The rearrangement joins TRBV2 to TRBJ2-7, with 7 bases aligning to TRBD1. Germline lookup yields CDR1 SNHLY and CDR2 FYNNEI. This CDR3 is 16 amino acids long. Unmatched junction bases numbered 9, after V lost 2 bases and J lost 2 bases. CDR3 protein: CASSERQGRAAYEQYF. The CDR3, as DNA: TGTGCCAGCAGTGAAAGACAGGGCAGGGCTGCCTACGAGCAGTACTTC.

The gene calls are TRBV12-3 or TRBV12-4 and TRBJ1-2; possible D gene TRBD1, 5 bases. The CDR3 spans 13 residues. The V and J ends lost 7 bases and 10 bases respectively, with 19 bases between them. CDR3 in DNA: TGTGCCAGCACCCTTGCTACAGGAGGGAACTACACCTTC. This gives the protein CASTLATGGNYTF.

The gene calls are TRBV29-1 and TRBJ1-1; D gene unclear. The V gene's germline CDR1 is SQVTM and CDR2 ANQGSEA. The CDR3 has 14 residues. Trimming removed 0 bases at V and 6 bases at J, with 14 bases between. CDR3 nucleotides: TGCAGCGTTGAAGACCCCACCTGGCCCGCTGAAGCTTTCTTT. Translated: CSVEDPTWPAEAFF. Full variable domain (remainder filled in from reference TRBV29-1 and TRBJ1-1): SAVISQKPSRDICQRGTSLTIQCQVDSQVTMMFWYRQQPGQSLTLIATANQGSEATYESGFVIDKFPISRPNLTFSTLTVSNMSPEDSSIYLCSVEDPTWPAEAFFGQGTRLTVV.

This chain's CDR3 is CASSLRQGWDNEQFF. CDR3 DNA: TGTGCCAGCAGCCTTAGACAGGGTTGGGACAATGAGCAGTTCTTC. This chain joins TRBV11-2 and TRBJ2-1, with TRBD1 matching over 7 bases. This CDR3 has 15 amino acids. V shed 5 bases, J shed 5 bases, and the junction held 9 bases outside the gene matches. Per germline, CDR1 SGHAT and CDR2 FQNNGV. The variable domain in full, with the rest retrieved from reference TRBV11-2 and TRBJ2-1, is EAGVAQSPRYKIIEKRQSVAFWCNPISGHATLYWYQQILGQGPKLLIQFQNNGVVDDSQLPKDRFSAERLKGVDSTLKIQPAKLEDSAVYLCASSLRQGWDNEQFFGPGTRLTVL.

V usage is TRBV5-1 and J usage is TRBJ2-7, with 7 nucleotides matching TRBD2. The trim removed 6 bases at V and 2 bases at J, leaving 8 bases unmatched. From germline, CDR1 is SGHRS and CDR2 YFSETQ. This CDR3 is 14 amino acids long. The CDR3 DNA reads as TGCGCCAGCAAGGCACTAGCGAGAACCTACGAGCAGTACTTC. Amino acid sequence: CASKALARTYEQYF.

The chain recombines TRBV10-3 with TRBJ1-1; tentative D call: TRBD1 (5 bases). Per the germline V gene, CDR1 is ENHRY and CDR2 is SYGVKD. V gave up 4 bases and J gave up 3 bases, with 9 bases separating them. This CDR3 has 13 amino acids. The CDR3 nucleotides are TGTGCCATCAGTGCATTCAGGGACACTGAAGCTTTCTTT. This codes for CAISAFRDTEAFF.

This clone occurred a few times. The chain couples TRBV10-3 to TRBJ1-3; possibly TRBD1 for D (5 bases). V was pared by 6 bases and J by 4 bases, with 19 bases between. This CDR3 region has 16 residues. Germline CDR1 is ENHRY and CDR2 is SYGVKD. The CDR3, as DNA: TGTGCCATCAGCCCGGGACCGCCAGCGGGGGGAAACACCATATATTTT. Residues: CAISPGPPAGGNTIYF.

The V and J genes are TRBV28 and TRBJ1-2, with TRBD1 identical over 8 bases. Germline trimming cut 2 bases from V and 4 bases from J; bases unmatched to any gene: 12. CDR3 length: 17 amino acids. CDR1 and CDR2 from the germline V gene are MDHEN and SYDVKM. CDR3 in amino acids: CASSLVRTGSSVYGYTF. CDR3 nucleotide sequence: TGTGCCAGCAGTTTAGTGAGGACAGGGTCTTCGGTCTATGGCTACACCTTC.

This sequence joins TRBV4-3 and TRBJ1-1; TRBD1 might be the D (5 bases). The V end was cut by 2 bases, the J end by 3 bases, with 13 bases between. Germline lookup yields CDR1 LGHNA and CDR2 YSLEER. The CDR3 runs to 15 residues. The CDR3 spells CASSQPGQGYTEAFF. The DNA for the CDR3 is TGCGCCAGCAGCCAACCTGGGCAGGGTTACACTGAAGCTTTCTTT.

The chain has TRBV5-6 and TRBJ1-6, with 8 bases that match TRBD1. Per germline, CDR1 SGHDT and CDR2 YYEEEE. The CDR3 is 16 amino acids. V shed 4 bases and J 7 bases; nucleotides not matched to a gene: 10. The DNA for the CDR3 is TGTGCCAGCAGCGCCGGGACAGGCCGCCACAATTCACCCCTCCACTTT. Translating it yields CASSAGTGRHNSPLHF.